Following are 32 T cell receptor beta chains from one sample sequenced in a study of human T cells and chemical hapten exposure. Documented time point: pre-sensitization, week 0. Stated treatment: therapeutic diphenylcyclopropenone sensitization with weekly scalp DPC. Via MiXCR, TCRdb re-called the RACE reads, giving one row per CDR3 protein. This table has around 300,000 distinct CDR3 sequences, approximately 5% appearing once. This specimen consisted of whole blood, obtained in connection with sensitization to the hapten diphenylcyclopropenone (DPC). Source of these receptors: a young woman with alopecia areata. Some clones in this sample may be carry-over from other donors' samples.

The chain is built from TRBV9 and TRBJ1-1, with no clear D. In germline, CDR1 is SGDLS, CDR2 YYNGEE. V was pared by 4 bases and J by 5 bases, with 12 bases between. This CDR3 is built from 13 residues. The CDR3 protein is CASSPRLGTEAFF. The CDR3 DNA is TGTGCCAGCAGCCCTCGATTGGGGACTGAAGCTTTCTTT.

The chain combines TRBV4-1 with TRBJ2-7; 7 bases are a match to TRBD1. The CDR3 has 15 amino acids. The J segment lost 4 bases and the V segment lost 3 bases, leaving 9 bases of the junction unmatched. Germline CDR1 and CDR2: MGHRA and YSYEKL. The CDR3 region is CASSQPYRGRYEQYF. As DNA, the CDR3 is TGCGCCAGCAGCCAGCCATACAGGGGAAGGTACGAGCAGTACTTC.

This clonotype was counted between two and nine times. The CDR3: CAHGSYNSPLHF. The CDR3 DNA is TGTGCCCACGGGTCCTATAATTCACCCCTCCACTTT. The chain recombines TRBV10-3 with TRBJ1-6, with D uncertain. The length of the CDR3 is 12 residues. The germline gives CDR1 ENHRY, CDR2 SYGVKD. Trimming shortened V by 11 bases and J by 1 base, and 6 bases separated the two germline ends.

This clonotype was detected only a few times. In DNA form, the CDR3 reads TGTGCCAGCAGCGGGGGAGGACGGTACACAGATACGCAGTATTTT. This codes for CASSGGGRYTDTQYF. The chain has TRBV9 and TRBJ2-3, with a weak D call TRBD2 (6 bases). CDR3 length: 15 amino acids. V lost 3 bases and J lost 2, with 13 bases in between. CDR1 and CDR2 (germline): SGDLS, YYNGEE.

This clonotype occurred a few times. This sequence joins TRBV7-9 and TRBJ2-1; the D gene is possibly TRBD2 (6 bases). V was shortened by 4 bases and J by 9 bases, with 13 bases between the two germline ends. Germline values: CDR1 SEHNR, CDR2 FQNEAQ (reference sequence). This CDR3 is 13 amino acids long. This CDR3 is CASSWGEFVEQFF. In nucleotides, the CDR3 is TGTGCCAGCAGCTGGGGGGAATTTGTTGAGCAGTTCTTC.

This chain connects TRBV5-4 to TRBJ2-1, with D possibly matching TRBD2 (6 bases). CDR1 and CDR2 (germline): SGHNT, YYREEE (reference sequence). The CDR3 length is 13 residues. V dropped 2 bases and J dropped 6 bases, with 9 bases sitting between them. The CDR3 nucleotides are TGTGCCAGCAGCTTCGTGGGGGGCAATGAGCAGTTCTTC. Protein product: CASSFVGGNEQFF.

The sample holds many counts of this clonotype. V gene TRBV5-6 combines with J gene TRBJ2-3; 14 positions match TRBD2. Germline V gene data show CDR1 as SGHDT and CDR2 as YYEEEE. The CDR3 totals 15 residues. The trim removed 5 bases at V and 13 bases at J, leaving 12 bases unmatched. The CDR3 sequence: CASSPPGLAGEEEYF. The DNA of the CDR3 is TGTGCCAGCAGTCCCCCGGGACTAGCGGGGGAGGAGGAGTATTTT.

This clonotype occurred many times. V usage is TRBV7-2 and J usage is TRBJ2-7; D gene uncertain. V was shortened by 6 bases and J by 4 bases, with 13 bases between the two germline ends. The CDR3 runs to 13 residues. Germline V CDR1 and CDR2: SGHTA, FQGNSA. The CDR3 reads CASSYVQKYEQYF. CDR3 in DNA: TGTGCCAGCAGTTACGTACAGAAGTACGAGCAGTACTTC.

This clonotype was picked up a small number of times. V gene TRBV12-3 or TRBV12-4 combines with J gene TRBJ1-5; 7 nucleotides agree with TRBD1. The CDR3 is 13 amino acids. With 10 bases clipped from V and 5 bases from J, the junction kept 8 bases outside the gene matches. The CDR3 sequence: CATRGQDDQPQHF. The CDR3 region has the DNA TGTGCCACCCGAGGACAGGACGATCAGCCCCAGCATTTT.

This clonotype was observed a handful of times. CDR3 sequence: CASSENGDSREGGLTF. CDR3 sequence (DNA): TGTGCCAGCAGTGAGAACGGAGACTCCCGAGAGGGCGGGTTGACTTTC. The genes are TRBV6-1 and TRBJ2-6; possibly TRBD2 for D (5 bases). V was shortened by 3 bases and J by 17 bases, with 26 bases between the two germline ends. Germline values: CDR1 MNHNS, CDR2 SASEGT. The CDR3 runs to 16 residues.

This clonotype was seen a handful of times. The chain uses TRBV29-1 and TRBJ1-2; tentative D call: TRBD1 (5 bases). The CDR3 is made up of 12 amino acids. Trimming shortened V by 3 bases and J by 2 bases, and 7 bases separated the two germline ends. In germline, CDR1 is SQVTM, CDR2 ANQGSEA. The DNA of the CDR3 is TGCAGCGTTGAGGAGGGGAACTATGGCTACACCTTC. Translating it yields CSVEEGNYGYTF.

This clonotype occurred a few times. The gene calls are TRBV20-1 and TRBJ2-3, with 9 bases matching TRBD2. The V segment lost 6 bases and the J segment 3 bases; nucleotides outside the gene matches: 10. Germline CDR1 DFQATT, CDR2 SNEGSKA (reference sequence). CDR3 length: 15 residues. The CDR3 region has the DNA TGCAGTGCAACTCAGCGGGGGGCCTCAACAGATACGCAGTATTTT. Protein product: CSATQRGASTDTQYF.

This clonotype was counted at least ten times. The V call is TRBV5-1, the J call TRBJ2-7, with 8 positions matching TRBD1. The ends lost 0 bases at V and 3 bases at J; junction bases unmatched: 17. The germline V gene has CDR1 SGHRS and CDR2 YFSETQ. The length of the CDR3 is 19 residues. The CDR3 coding sequence is TGCGCCAGCAGCTTGGGAACTCGTGGTGGCAGGGGGCTAATCTACGAGCAGTACTTC. It encodes CASSLGTRGGRGLIYEQYF. Together with reference TRBV5-1 and TRBJ2-7, the CDR3 gives the full variable domain: KAGVTQTPRYLIKTRGQQVTLSCSPISGHRSVSWYQQTPGQGLQFLFEYFSETQRNKGNFPGRFSGRQFSNSRSEMNVSTLELGDSALYLCASSLGTRGGRGLIYEQYFGPGTRLTVT.

This clonotype has a handful of counts. The J gene is TRBJ1-6, the V gene TRBV27; 7 bases line up with TRBD1. CDR3 length equals 15 residues. The V segment lost 7 bases and the J segment 3 bases; nucleotides outside the gene matches: 6. CDR1 is MNHEY and CDR2 is SMNVEV in the germline V gene (reference sequence). CDR3 in DNA: TGTGCCAGCATGAATGGACAGGTCTATAATTCACCCCTCCACTTT. This codes for CASMNGQVYNSPLHF.

V is TRBV27 and J is TRBJ1-5; D call uncertain. Germline values: CDR1 MNHEY, CDR2 SMNVEV (reference sequence). V was pared by 2 bases and J by 2 bases, with 10 bases between. The CDR3 extends over 15 amino acids. CDR3 bases: TGTGCCAGCAGTTTAGAGGGCATCCGCAATCAGCCCCAGCATTTT. This gives the protein CASSLEGIRNQPQHF.

There are many counts of this clonotype. V gene TRBV29-1 combines with J gene TRBJ1-3, with 9 bases lining up with TRBD1. The V gene's germline CDR1 is SQVTM and CDR2 ANQGSEA. V was clipped by 7 bases and J by 4 bases; unmatched bases: 8. This CDR3 is built from 14 residues. CDR3 amino acids: CSGTGGRTGNTIYF. The CDR3, as DNA: TGCAGCGGAACAGGGGGCAGGACGGGAAACACCATATATTTT.

This chain uses TRBV6-6 with TRBJ1-6, with 7 bases lining up with TRBD1. The CDR3 runs to 16 residues. Losses at the gene ends were 2 bases for V and 8 bases for J; bases not matched to a gene: 9. Germline V CDR1 and CDR2: MNHNY, SVGAGI (reference sequence). The CDR3: CASSYLLQGYDSPLHF. DNA for the CDR3: TGTGCCAGCAGTTACCTACTACAGGGGTACGATTCACCCCTCCACTTT.

The chain has TRBV3-1 and TRBJ1-2; maybe TRBD1 (5 bases). V gave up 4 bases and J gave up 8 bases, with 14 bases separating them. Per germline, CDR1 LGHDT and CDR2 YNNKEL (reference sequence). CDR3 length: 13 residues. The CDR3 protein is CASSPTDRDGYTF. The CDR3 nucleotides are TGTGCCAGCAGCCCGACTGACAGAGACGGCTACACCTTC.

The table lists this clonotype with a few counts. This chain connects TRBV11-2 to TRBJ1-2, with D unclear. The CDR3 has 12 amino acids. Per the germline V gene, CDR1 is SGHAT and CDR2 is FQNNGV. Trimming stripped 0 bases from V and 7 bases from J, with 6 bases between. CDR3 loop: CASSLDVSGYTF. The CDR3 DNA reads as TGTGCCAGCAGCTTAGATGTTAGTGGCTACACCTTC.

In this sample, this clonotype turned up a few times. In DNA, the CDR3 is TGTGCCAGCAGCTTAGTAGCGGGGGATGAGCAGTTCTTC. Translated, it gives CASSLVAGDEQFF. The chain is built from TRBV7-9 and TRBJ2-1, with 9 bases fitting TRBD2. Unmatched junction bases numbered 0, after V lost 1 base and J lost 8 bases. Germline-derived CDR1 and CDR2 are SEHNR and FQNEAQ (reference sequence). This CDR3 spans 13 amino acids.

This clonotype was observed at least ten times. The rearrangement links TRBV10-3 to TRBJ2-3; D uncertain. In germline, CDR1 is ENHRY, CDR2 SYGVKD. V was trimmed by 6 bases and J by 4 bases, leaving 17 bases between them. CDR3 length equals 15 residues. CDR3 DNA: TGTGCCATCAGGGTGAGGATGGTCGGCTCAGATACGCAGTATTTT. Protein product: CAIRVRMVGSDTQYF.

This clonotype was seen a few times. The chain carries TRBV7-9 and TRBJ2-1; no clear D. The CDR3 runs 16 residues. CDR1 and CDR2 from the germline V gene are SEHNR and FQNEAQ (reference sequence). V lost 1 base and J 0 bases, leaving 10 bases between the germline ends. Written as DNA, the CDR3 is TGTGCCAGCAGCTTAGGTAGTGGAAGCTCCTACAATGAGCAGTTCTTC. This translates into CASSLGSGSSYNEQFF.

There are a few counts of this clonotype. The rearrangement joins TRBV7-9 to TRBJ2-3; possible D gene TRBD1, 5 bases. Germline V gives CDR1 SEHNR, CDR2 FQNEAQ (reference sequence). Trimming took off 8 bases at V and 6 bases at J, with 12 bases between the two ends. This CDR3 is built from 12 residues. CDR3 region: CASLEAGDTQYF. The CDR3 DNA reads as TGTGCCAGCCTTGAGGCAGGGGATACGCAGTATTTT.

A few counts support this clonotype. The V gene is TRBV6-1, the J gene TRBJ1-5; unclear D gene. The CDR3 runs to 13 residues. With 0 bases removed from V and 4 bases from J, the gap between germline ends came to 4 bases. Germline V lookup: CDR1 MNHNS, CDR2 SASEGT. CDR3 sequence: CASSEARNQPQHF. As DNA, the CDR3 is TGTGCCAGCAGTGAAGCGCGAAATCAGCCCCAGCATTTT.

Many counts were recorded for this clonotype. The chain joins TRBV18 to TRBJ1-2, with TRBD1 matching over 9 bases. With 5 bases clipped from V and 2 bases from J, the junction kept 3 bases outside the gene matches. The CDR3 is 14 residues long. In germline, CDR1 is KGHSH, CDR2 LQKENI. CDR3 in DNA: TGTGCCAGCTCATCAGGGACAGGGAACTATGGCTACACCTTC. This encodes CASSSGTGNYGYTF.

The CDR3 here is CASTRSGTEADTQYF. The CDR3 nucleotides are TGTGCCAGCACCAGGAGCGGTACGGAGGCAGATACGCAGTATTTT. The chain employs TRBV9 and TRBJ2-3; a weak D match, TRBD2 (5 bases). From germline, CDR1 is SGDLS and CDR2 YYNGEE. With 6 bases removed from V and 4 bases from J, the gap between germline ends came to 18 bases. This CDR3 contains 15 residues.

This clonotype has only a few counts. The genes are TRBV20-1 and TRBJ2-7, with D perhaps matching TRBD2 (5 bases). CDR3 length: 14 amino acids. V was cut by 0 bases and J by 6 bases, with 15 bases left in between. Looked up from germline, CDR1 is DFQATT and CDR2 is SNEGSKA (reference sequence). In DNA form, the CDR3 reads TGCAGTGCTAGAGATTTCGGGGTTACGTCCGAGCAGTACTTC. Residues: CSARDFGVTSEQYF.

The CDR3 DNA is TGTGCCAGCTTCCCGGACAGGCAGCGGGATGAGCAGTTCTTC. As protein: CASFPDRQRDEQFF. The rearrangement joins TRBV28 to TRBJ2-1; TRBD1 is a possible D gene (7 bases). Looked up from germline, CDR1 is MDHEN and CDR2 is SYDVKM. V was pared by 8 bases and J by 8 bases, with 19 bases between. The CDR3 consists of 14 residues.

This clonotype was observed at least ten times. The chain couples TRBV5-1 to TRBJ2-1; 7 bases are shared with TRBD2. This CDR3 is built from 15 residues. The V and J ends lost 4 bases and 0 bases, in that order; junction bases with no gene match: 4. Germline lookup yields CDR1 SGHRS and CDR2 YFSETQ. The CDR3 loop is CASSPGGTSYNEQFF. Here the CDR3 DNA reads TGCGCCAGCAGCCCGGGGGGTACCTCCTACAATGAGCAGTTCTTC.

There are a few counts of this clonotype. The genes are TRBV28 and TRBJ2-7; 7 bases are shared with TRBD2. Germline V gene data show CDR1 as MDHEN and CDR2 as SYDVKM. J was trimmed by 3 bases and V by 6 bases; bases with no gene match: 8. CDR3 length: 14 amino acids. The CDR3 region is CASRVPGGRYEQYF. The CDR3 DNA reads TGTGCCAGCAGGGTTCCGGGGGGTCGCTACGAGCAGTACTTC.

V usage is TRBV3-1 and J usage is TRBJ1-3; D gene unclear. The CDR3 is 15 residues long. CDR1 is LGHDT, CDR2 YNNKEL, per germline (reference sequence). V was cut by 0 bases and J by 5 bases, with 11 bases left in between. CDR3 bases: TGTGCCAGCAGCCAAGAGAACAGCGTCCGAAACACCATATATTTT. Its translation: CASSQENSVRNTIYF.

This clonotype was observed a few times. This chain uses TRBV6-5 with TRBJ2-3; 8 bases match TRBD2. The germline CDR1 and CDR2 sequences are MNHEY and SVGAGI. The CDR3 is 17 residues long. Trimming at V came to 6 bases and at J to 2 bases, leaving 13 bases not matched to a gene. CDR3 residues: CASSPLSPGGPTDTQYF. In nucleotides, the CDR3 is TGTGCCAGCAGCCCTTTAAGCCCGGGGGGGCCCACAGATACGCAGTATTTT.